What follows are 12 T cell receptor beta chains derived from one specimen sequenced in a study of cytomegalovirus exposure and HLA in healthy donors. The primer mix had 60 Vbeta and 13 Jbeta primers. Assay: immunoSEQ multiplex PCR; the TCRdb copy retains only in-frame clones and omits some. The table has tens of thousands of clones, about 80% seen once. Input material: PBMCs. The receptors stem from a young man in good health and CMV-seronegative.

The J gene is TRBJ2-1, the V gene TRBV11-2; maybe TRBD2 (6 bases). There are 15 residues in the CDR3. CDR1 is SGHAT and CDR2 is FQNNGV in the germline V gene. Trimming took 3 bases from V and 6 from J, leaving 15 bases between them. This CDR3 is CASSLNPGAFNEQFF. The CDR3 bases are TGTGCCAGCAGCTTGAATCCGGGAGCTTTCAATGAGCAGTTCTTC.

The chain is built from TRBV6-5 and TRBJ1-1; 9 bases map to TRBD1. The V and J ends lost 7 bases and 5 bases, in that order; junction bases with no gene match: 5. Germline lookup yields CDR1 MNHEY and CDR2 SVGAGI. CDR3 size: 13 residues. CDR3 sequence (DNA): TGTGCCAGCAACAGGGGGCCTCAAACTGAAGCTTTCTTT. This translates into CASNRGPQTEAFF.

The rearrangement joins TRBV27 to TRBJ2-3, with D hard to call. This CDR3 is built from 14 residues. Germline assignment: CDR1 MNHEY and CDR2 SMNVEV (reference sequence). Trimming cost V 1 base and J 2 bases, with 7 bases left between them. CDR3 coding DNA: TGTGCCAGCAGTTTATGGCCCAACACAGATACGCAGTATTTT. Residues: CASSLWPNTDTQYF.

The V call is TRBV7-6, the J call TRBJ2-5; 7 bases match TRBD2. CDR1 and CDR2 from the germline V gene are SGHVS and FNYEAQ. V lost 5 bases to trimming and J lost 3 bases; unmatched junction nucleotides: 6. The CDR3 is 14 residues long. This CDR3 reads CASSPWGGEETQYF. CDR3 coding DNA: TGTGCCAGCAGCCCGTGGGGGGGGGAAGAGACCCAGTACTTC.

The chain recombines TRBV4-1 with TRBJ1-2, with D perhaps TRBD1 (5 bases). This CDR3 has 14 amino acids. Germline V lookup: CDR1 MGHRA, CDR2 YSYEKL. V lost 0 bases, J lost 7 bases, and 12 bases lay in between. The CDR3 here is CASSQDRGGPGYTF. For the CDR3, the DNA is TGCGCCAGCAGCCAAGATAGGGGAGGTCCTGGCTACACCTTC.

This clone has a handful of counts. The chain links TRBV4-1 to TRBJ2-7, with 12 bases lining up with TRBD1. The CDR3 covers 16 residues. V was clipped by 4 bases and J by 12 bases; unmatched bases: 16. Germline V CDR1 and CDR2: MGHRA, YSYEKL. CDR3 nucleotides: TGCGCCAGCAGCCCCCAAGATCAACGGGACAGGGGGCGGTCGTACTTC. Amino acids: CASSPQDQRDRGRSYF.

This CDR3 reads CASSQVQGNTGELFF. The CDR3 DNA follows: TGTGCCAGCAGCCAAGTCCAGGGGAACACCGGGGAGCTGTTTTTT. The chain uses TRBV4-2 and TRBJ2-2; the D gene is possibly TRBD1 (5 bases). V lost 1 base to trimming and J lost 1 base, with 7 bases between them. This CDR3 is 15 amino acids long. Per the germline V gene, CDR1 is LGHNA and CDR2 is YNFKEQ.

The chain has TRBV5-1 and TRBJ2-7; the D is unclear. Germline assignment: CDR1 SGHRS and CDR2 YFSETQ. V was pared by 8 bases and J by 6 bases, with 21 bases between. The CDR3 runs 14 residues. The CDR3: CASPVGFPHFEQYV. CDR3 DNA sequence: TGCGCCAGTCCGGTCGGGTTTCCTCATTTCGAGCAGTACGTC.

The V and J genes are TRBV19 and TRBJ2-2; tentatively, D is TRBD1 (7 bases). CDR1 and CDR2 (germline): LNHDA, SQIVND (reference sequence). Trimming cost V 3 bases and J 9 bases, with 20 bases left between them. The CDR3 is 16 residues long. CDR3 bases: TGTGCCAGTAGTATCGGCGGGACAGTATTCTACCGGGAGCTGTTTTTT. This translates into CASSIGGTVFYRELFF.

V and J are TRBV27 and TRBJ2-6; tentatively, D is TRBD2 (5 bases). V lost 6 bases to trimming and J lost 0 bases, with 18 bases between them. Germline lookup yields CDR1 MNHEY and CDR2 SMNVEV (reference sequence). The CDR3 has 18 amino acids. The CDR3 DNA reads TGTGCCAGCAGCCCTTACCCCGGACTTCCCTCTGGGGCCAACGTCCTGACTTTC. Protein: CASSPYPGLPSGANVLTF. Variable domain in full (rest from reference TRBV27 and TRBJ2-6): EAQVTQNPRYLITVTGKKLTVTCSQNMNHEYMSWYRQDPGLGLRQIYYSMNVEVTDKGDVPEGYKVSRKEKRNFPLILESPSPNQTSLYFCASSPYPGLPSGANVLTFGAGSRLTVL.

This rearrangement joins TRBV5-4 to TRBJ2-5, with 10 bases that match TRBD2. Germline V gives CDR1 SGHNT, CDR2 YYREEE (reference sequence). With 0 bases clipped from V and 6 bases from J, the junction kept 5 bases outside the gene matches. The CDR3 consists of 15 residues. CDR3 in amino acids: CASSLGTSGKQTQYF. CDR3 sequence (DNA): TGTGCCAGCAGCTTGGGTACTAGCGGGAAACAGACCCAGTACTTC.

This chain joins TRBV28 and TRBJ1-1; D gene unclear. The CDR3 is 12 amino acids. V was trimmed by 5 bases and J by 9 bases, leaving 13 bases between them. The germline CDR1 and CDR2 sequences are MDHEN and SYDVKM. DNA of the CDR3: TGTGCCAGCAGTCTTTCCGGGGAGCAAGCTTTCTTT. Its protein is CASSLSGEQAFF.